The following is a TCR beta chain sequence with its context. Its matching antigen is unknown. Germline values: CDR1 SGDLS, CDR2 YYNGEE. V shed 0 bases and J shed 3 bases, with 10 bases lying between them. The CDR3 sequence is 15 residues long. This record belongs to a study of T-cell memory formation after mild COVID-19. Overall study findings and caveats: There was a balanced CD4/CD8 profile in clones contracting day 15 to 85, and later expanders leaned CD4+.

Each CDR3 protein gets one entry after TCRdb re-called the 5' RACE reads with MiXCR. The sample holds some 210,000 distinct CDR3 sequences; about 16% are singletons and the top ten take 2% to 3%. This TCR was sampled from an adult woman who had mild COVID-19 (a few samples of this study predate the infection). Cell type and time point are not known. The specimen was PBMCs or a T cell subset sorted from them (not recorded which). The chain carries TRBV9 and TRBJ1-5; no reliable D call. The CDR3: CASSVGVVANQPQHF. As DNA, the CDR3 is TGTGCCAGCAGCGTAGGGGTCGTGGCCAATCAGCCCCAGCATTTT.